The present TCR beta chain was sequenced within a study of blood T cell repertoires in COVID-19. Study at large: From T cells, B-cell-depleted T cells, or PBMCs came the material, which was cDNA or gDNA.

The CDR3 extends over 15 amino acids. Per the germline V gene, CDR1 is SGHTA and CDR2 is FQGNSA. V was shortened by 9 bases and J by 0 bases, with 15 bases between the two germline ends. Using immunoSEQ multiplex PCR, the repertoire was profiled, and TCRdb retains in-frame clones only, with some absent. Of 200,000 to 250,000 clones in the sample, about 87% are singletons; the top ten hold about 1.5%. Ages ranged from about 18 to 89 years, with residence in 20 to 30 US areas. Participants reported their clinical history, and cohort assignment relied on those reports. V usage is TRBV7-2 and J usage is TRBJ2-1; no reliable D call. This clonotype was obtained from a woman aged 50 to 65 who had recovered from COVID-19. Material for sequencing was PBMCs or T cells enriched from blood (not recorded which). The DNA of the CDR3 is TGTGCCAGTAATCGGAAACGGAGCTCCTACAATGAGCAGTTCTTC. It encodes CASNRKRSSYNEQFF.